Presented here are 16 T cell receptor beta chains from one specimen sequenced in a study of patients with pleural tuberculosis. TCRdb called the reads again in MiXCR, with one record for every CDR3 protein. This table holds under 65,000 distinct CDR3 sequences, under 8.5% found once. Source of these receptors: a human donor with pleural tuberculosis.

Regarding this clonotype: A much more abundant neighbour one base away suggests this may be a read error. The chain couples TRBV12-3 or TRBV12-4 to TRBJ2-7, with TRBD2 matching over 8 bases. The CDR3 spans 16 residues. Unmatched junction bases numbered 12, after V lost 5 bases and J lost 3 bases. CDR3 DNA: TGTGCCAGCAGTACCTCAATTAGCGGGGTAGTCTACGAGCAGTACGTC. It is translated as CASSTSISGVVYEQYV.

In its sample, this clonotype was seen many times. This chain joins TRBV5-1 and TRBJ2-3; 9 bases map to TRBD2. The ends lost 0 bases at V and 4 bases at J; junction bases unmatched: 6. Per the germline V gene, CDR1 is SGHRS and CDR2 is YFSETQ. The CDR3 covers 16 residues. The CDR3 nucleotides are TGCGCCAGCAGCTTGGTAGCGGGAGTCTTCCCAGATACGCAGTATTTT. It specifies CASSLVAGVFPDTQYF.

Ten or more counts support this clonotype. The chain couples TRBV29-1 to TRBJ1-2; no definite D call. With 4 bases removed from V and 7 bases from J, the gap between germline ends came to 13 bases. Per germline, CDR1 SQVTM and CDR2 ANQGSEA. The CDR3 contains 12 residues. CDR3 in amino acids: CSVVTHSTGYTF. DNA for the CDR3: TGCAGCGTTGTGACTCACAGTACTGGCTACACCTTC.

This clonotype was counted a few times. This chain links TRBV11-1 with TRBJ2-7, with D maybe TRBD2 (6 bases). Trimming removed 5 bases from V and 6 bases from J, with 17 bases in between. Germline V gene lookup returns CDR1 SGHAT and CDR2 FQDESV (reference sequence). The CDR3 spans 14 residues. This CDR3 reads CASSLLLGSGEQYV. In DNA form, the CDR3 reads TGTGCCAGCAGCCTACTACTTGGTAGCGGCGAGCAGTACGTC.

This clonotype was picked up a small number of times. The CDR3 DNA reads TGTGCCAGTAGTACCCAATCAGGGGGCGGCTATGGCTACACCTTC. Protein: CASSTQSGGGYGYTF. The chain couples TRBV19 to TRBJ1-2; 8 bases agree with TRBD1. In germline, CDR1 is LNHDA, CDR2 SQIVND (reference sequence). The CDR3 sequence is 15 residues long. Germline trimming cut 4 bases from V and 4 bases from J; bases unmatched to any gene: 8.

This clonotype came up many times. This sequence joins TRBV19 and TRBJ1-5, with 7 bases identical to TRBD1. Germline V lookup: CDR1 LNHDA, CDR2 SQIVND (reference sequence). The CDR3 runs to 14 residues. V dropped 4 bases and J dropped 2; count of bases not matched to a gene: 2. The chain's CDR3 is CASSRQGGNQPQHF. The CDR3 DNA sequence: TGTGCCAGTAGTAGACAGGGCGGCAATCAGCCCCAGCATTTT.

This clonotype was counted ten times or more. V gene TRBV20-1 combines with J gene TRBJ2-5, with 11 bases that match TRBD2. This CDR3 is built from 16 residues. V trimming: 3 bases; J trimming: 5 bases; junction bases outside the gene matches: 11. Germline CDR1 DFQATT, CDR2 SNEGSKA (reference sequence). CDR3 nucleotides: TGCAGTGCTAGCGTCCCGGGACTAGCGGAGGAGGAGACCCAGTACTTC. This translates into CSASVPGLAEEETQYF.

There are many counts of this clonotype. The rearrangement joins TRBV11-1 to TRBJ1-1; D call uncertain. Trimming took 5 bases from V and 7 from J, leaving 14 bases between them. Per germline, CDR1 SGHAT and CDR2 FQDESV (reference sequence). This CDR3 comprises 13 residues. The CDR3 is CASSPRHLDEAFF. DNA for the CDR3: TGTGCCAGCAGCCCCCGCCATCTTGATGAAGCTTTCTTT.

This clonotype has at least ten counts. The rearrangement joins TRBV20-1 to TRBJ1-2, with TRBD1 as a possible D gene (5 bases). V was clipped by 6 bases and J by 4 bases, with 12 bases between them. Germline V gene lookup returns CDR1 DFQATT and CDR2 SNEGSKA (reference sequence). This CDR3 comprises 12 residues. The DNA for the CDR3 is TGCAGTGCCACGACAGAGACCTATGGCTACACCTTC. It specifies CSATTETYGYTF.

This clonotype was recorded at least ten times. CDR3 in amino acids: CASSLDEGRRSGYTF. In DNA form, the CDR3 reads TGTGCCAGCAGCTTAGATGAGGGGAGGCGATCCGGCTACACCTTC. The chain employs TRBV11-2 and TRBJ1-2; D is perhaps TRBD1 (5 bases). Germline V gene sequence: CDR1 SGHAT, CDR2 FQNNGV. The CDR3 consists of 15 residues. V lost 0 bases and J lost 8, with 16 bases in between.

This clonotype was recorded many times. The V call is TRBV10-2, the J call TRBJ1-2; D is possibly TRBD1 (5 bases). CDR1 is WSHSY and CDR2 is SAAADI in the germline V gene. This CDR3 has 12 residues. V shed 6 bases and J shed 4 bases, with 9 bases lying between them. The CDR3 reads CASRTDSYGYTF. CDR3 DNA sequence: TGCGCCAGCAGAACAGACAGCTATGGCTACACCTTC.

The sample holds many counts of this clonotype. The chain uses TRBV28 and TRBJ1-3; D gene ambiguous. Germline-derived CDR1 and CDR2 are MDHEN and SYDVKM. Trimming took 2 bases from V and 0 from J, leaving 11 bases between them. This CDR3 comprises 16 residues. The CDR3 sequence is CASSLGGFSSGNTIYF. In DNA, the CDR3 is TGTGCCAGCAGTTTAGGAGGTTTCAGCTCTGGAAACACCATATATTTT. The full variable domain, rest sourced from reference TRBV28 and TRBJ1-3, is DVKVTQSSRYLVKRTGEKVFLECVQDMDHENMFWYRQDPGLGLRLIYFSYDVKMKEKGDIPEGYSVSREKKERFSLILESASTNQTSMYLCASSLGGFSSGNTIYFGEGSWLTVV.

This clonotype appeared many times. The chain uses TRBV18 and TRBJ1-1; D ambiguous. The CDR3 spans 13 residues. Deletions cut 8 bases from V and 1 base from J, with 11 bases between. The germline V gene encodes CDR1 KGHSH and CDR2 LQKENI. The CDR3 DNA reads TGTGCCAGCCGGCCCCACAAGAACACTGAAGCTTTCTTT. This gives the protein CASRPHKNTEAFF. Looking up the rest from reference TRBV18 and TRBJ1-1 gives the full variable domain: NAGVMQNPRHLVRRRGQEARLRCSPMKGHSHVYWYRQLPEEGLKFMVYLQKENIIDESGMPKERFSAEFPKEGPSILRIQQVVRGDSAAYFCASRPHKNTEAFFGQGTRLTVV.

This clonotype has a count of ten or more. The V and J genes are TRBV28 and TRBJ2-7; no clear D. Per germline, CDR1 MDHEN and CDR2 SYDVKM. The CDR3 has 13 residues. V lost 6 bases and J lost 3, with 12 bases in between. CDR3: CASSRTAGYEQYF. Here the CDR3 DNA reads TGTGCCAGCAGCCGCACCGCTGGCTACGAGCAGTACTTC. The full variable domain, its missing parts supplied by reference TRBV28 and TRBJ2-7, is DVKVTQSSRYLVKRTGEKVFLECVQDMDHENMFWYRQDPGLGLRLIYFSYDVKMKEKGDIPEGYSVSREKKERFSLILESASTNQTSMYLCASSRTAGYEQYFGPGTRLTVT.

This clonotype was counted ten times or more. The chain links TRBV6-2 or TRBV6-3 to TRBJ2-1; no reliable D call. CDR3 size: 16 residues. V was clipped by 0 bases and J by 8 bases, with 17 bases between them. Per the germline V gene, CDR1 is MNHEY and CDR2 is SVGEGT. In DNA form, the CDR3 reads TGTGCCAGCAGTTACTCGACTCCTACGGTAGTAGATGAGCAGTTCTTC. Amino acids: CASSYSTPTVVDEQFF.

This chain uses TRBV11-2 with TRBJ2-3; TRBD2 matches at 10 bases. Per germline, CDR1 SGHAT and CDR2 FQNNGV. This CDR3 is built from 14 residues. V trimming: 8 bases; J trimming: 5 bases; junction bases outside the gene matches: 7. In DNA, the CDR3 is TGTGCCAGCGGAGCGGGAGGGAATCTAGATACGCAGTATTTT. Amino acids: CASGAGGNLDTQYF. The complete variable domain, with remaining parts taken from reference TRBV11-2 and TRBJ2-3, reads EAGVAQSPRYKIIEKRQSVAFWCNPISGHATLYWYQQILGQGPKLLIQFQNNGVVDDSQLPKDRFSAERLKGVDSTLKIQPAKLEDSAVYLCASGAGGNLDTQYFGPGTRLTVL.